The rows below give T cell receptor beta chains drawn from one sample of a study of PD-1 blockade in mismatch repair-deficient tumors. Sequencing was performed with immunoSEQ multiplex PCR; in TCRdb, only in-frame clones are kept and a portion is missing. The sample lists tens of thousands of clones, more than 75% occurring once. Sequenced here: peripheral blood, sampled 2 weeks after starting pembrolizumab. Receptor source: an adult with mismatch repair-deficient cancer. Each CDR3 is given with its conserved first and last residue. Fields, in order: clone size, CDR3 length, J gene, D gene, V gene, CDR3 DNA, CDR3 protein. D genes are given only for firm matches. Clone size is not always given. Where it is, it says once, few, many or a class for expanded clones.

-,14,TRBJ2-7,TRBD2,TRBV5-1,TGCGCCAGCAGCTTGGTTAGCGGGAGCTACGAGCAGTACTTC,CASSLVSGSYEQYF
-,14,TRBJ2-2,TRBD2,TRBV10-3,TGTGCCATCCGGCTAGCGGGAGACACCGGGGAGCTGTTTTTT,CAIRLAGDTGELFF
once,15,TRBJ2-7,-,TRBV5-4,TGTGCCAGCAGCTTGGCCAGGGGTGGCACCTACGAGCAGTACTTC,CASSLARGGTYEQYF
-,16,TRBJ1-5,-,TRBV21-1,TGTGCCAGCAGTCAAAGGGGTGGGCAGTCCCCTCGCCCCCAGCATTTT,CASSQRGGQSPRPQHF
-,17,TRBJ2-2,-,TRBV5-4,TGTGCCAGCAGCATGAGACGAATGGACAGCCGTACCGGGGAGCTGTTTTTT,CASSMRRMDSRTGELFF
-,15,TRBJ2-3,TRBD2,TRBV5-6,TGTGCCAGCAGCTTGGAACTAGCGGGATTGAATACGCAGTATTTT,CASSLELAGLNTQYF
-,13,TRBJ1-4,-,TRBV7-8,TGTGCCAGCTCGAGGGGTGTGAATGAAAAACTGTTTTTT,CASSRGVNEKLFF
-,15,TRBJ1-1,TRBD1,TRBV7-6,TGTGCCAGCAGCCCTGGTGGGACAGGGTACACTGAAGCTTTCTTT,CASSPGGTGYTEAFF
-,14,TRBJ2-3,TRBD1,TRBV12-5,TGTGCTAGTGGTTTCGGGACAGGGGAAGATACGCAGTATTTT,CASGFGTGEDTQYF
-,13,TRBJ2-3,-,TRBV6-5,TGTGCCAGCAGTCCTCACCGTTGGGATACGCAGTATTTT,CASSPHRWDTQYF
few,17,TRBJ1-2,-,TRBV18,TGTGCCAGCTCACTACAAGCGGGATCGGACTCTAACTATGGCTACACCTTC,CASSLQAGSDSNYGYTF
-,14,TRBJ2-5,TRBD1,TRBV5-6,TGTGCCAGCAGCTATGGGACAGGGATTAAGACCCAGTACTTC,CASSYGTGIKTQYF